Shown below are 21 T cell receptor beta chains from a single sample sequenced in a study of blood T cell repertoires in COVID-19. Data came from immunoSEQ multiplex PCR; TCRdb stores just in-frame clones and leaves some out. This table holds 60,000 to 85,000 clones, 65% to 85% found once. The sequenced sample was peripheral blood. The source is a woman in her fifties or sixties with acute or convalescent COVID-19.

The CDR3 loop is CASRLTGIIQYF. CDR3 DNA: TGTGCCAGCAGGTTGACAGGGATCATTCAGTACTTC. The chain couples TRBV2 to TRBJ2-4; TRBD1 matches 7 bases. CDR3 length equals 12 residues. The J segment lost 9 bases and the V segment lost 6 bases, leaving 5 bases of the junction unmatched. Germline CDR1 reads SNHLY; CDR2 reads FYNNEI. Combining the CDR3 with reference TRBV2 and TRBJ2-4 gives the whole variable domain EPEVTQTPSHQVTQMGQEVILRCVPISNHLYFYWYRQILGQKVEFLVSFYNNEISEKSEIFDDQFSVERPDGSNFTLKIRSTKLEDSAMYFCASRLTGIIQYFGAGTRLSVL.

V and J are TRBV13 and TRBJ1-2; D ambiguous. The CDR3 length is 11 residues. Trimming removed 0 bases from V and 8 bases from J, with 4 bases in between. Germline values: CDR1 PRHDT, CDR2 FYEKMQ (reference sequence). The CDR3 sequence is CASSLGGGYTF. DNA for the CDR3: TGTGCCAGCAGCTTAGGGGGCGGCTACACCTTC.

The chain uses TRBV5-1 and TRBJ2-5, with D unresolved. The V gene's germline CDR1 is SGHRS and CDR2 YFSETQ. Trimming cost V 3 bases and J 4 bases, with 4 bases left between them. This CDR3 has 11 residues. This CDR3 reads CASSSGETQYF. CDR3 bases: TGCGCCAGCAGCTCCGGAGAGACCCAGTACTTC.

This CDR3 reads CATSRETNRFSNSPLHF. The CDR3 DNA follows: TGTGCCACCAGCAGGGAGACGAACAGGTTTTCGAATTCACCCCTCCACTTT. This chain uses TRBV15 with TRBJ1-6; weak D call: TRBD1 (5 bases). V lost 3 bases and J 7 bases, leaving 19 bases between the germline ends. CDR3 length: 17 amino acids. Germline CDR1 reads LNHNV; CDR2 reads YYDKDF (reference sequence).

The genes are TRBV4-1 and TRBJ1-1; 8 bases match TRBD1. After removal of 3 bases from V and 3 bases from J, the junction contained 3 bases not matched to a gene. Germline-derived CDR1 and CDR2 are MGHRA and YSYEKL. This CDR3 region has 14 residues. The DNA for the CDR3 is TGCGCCAGCAGCCAGTTACAGGGGGACACTGAAGCTTTCTTT. Translated, it gives CASSQLQGDTEAFF.

V gene TRBV7-8 combines with J gene TRBJ1-5; 8 nucleotides agree with TRBD1. Germline V lookup: CDR1 SGHVS, CDR2 FQNEAQ. The CDR3 sequence is 17 residues long. The V and J ends lost 1 base and 4 bases, in that order; junction bases with no gene match: 9. DNA for the CDR3: TGTGCCAGCAGCTTAGGAGGGGCAGGGGGCTCTAATCAGCCCCAGCATTTT. It codes for CASSLGGAGGSNQPQHF.

V gene TRBV19 combines with J gene TRBJ2-2, with 12 bases lining up with TRBD1. Germline V CDR1 and CDR2: LNHDA, SQIVND (reference sequence). The V and J ends lost 4 bases and 2 bases, in that order; junction bases with no gene match: 11. There are 19 residues in the CDR3. CDR3 nucleotide sequence: TGTGCCAGTAGTACGCCGAACCCGGGACAGGGGGCCAACACCGGGGAGCTGTTTTTT. Translated: CASSTPNPGQGANTGELFF.

The chain links TRBV29-1 to TRBJ2-1, with a tentative D call TRBD2 (6 bases). The CDR3 is 13 amino acids. V shed 8 bases and J shed 5 bases, with 16 bases lying between them. Germline CDR1 is SQVTM and CDR2 is ANQGSEA. CDR3 residues: CSSYGTGDNEQFF. In DNA, the CDR3 is TGCAGCTCCTACGGGACGGGGGACAATGAGCAGTTCTTC.

V usage is TRBV6-5 and J usage is TRBJ1-1, with a weak D call TRBD1 (6 bases). Per germline, CDR1 MNHEY and CDR2 SVGAGI. V was pared by 0 bases and J by 2 bases, with 7 bases between. The CDR3 consists of 14 residues. CDR3 nucleotides: TGTGCCAGCAGTTACTCACAGGGAAACACTGAAGCTTTCTTT. It encodes CASSYSQGNTEAFF.

This chain joins TRBV6-6 and TRBJ1-6; perhaps TRBD1 as D (5 bases). The CDR3 sequence is 15 residues long. Germline V gene lookup returns CDR1 MNHNY and CDR2 SVGAGI (reference sequence). Trimming pared 5 bases from V and 9 bases from J, leaving 17 bases between. The CDR3 sequence: CASSGRQQTLSPLHF. The CDR3 bases are TGTGCCAGCAGTGGCCGACAGCAAACACTTTCACCCCTCCACTTT.

In its sample, this clone was seen once. This chain links TRBV30 with TRBJ2-1; tentatively, D is TRBD1 (6 bases). Between the trimmed V and J ends, which lost 4 bases and 4 bases, there was a span of 8 bases. Germline assignment: CDR1 GTSNPN and CDR2 SVGIG (reference sequence). The CDR3 is 12 amino acids. CDR3 in DNA: TGTGCCTGGAACGGACAGTACAATGAGCAGTTCTTC. Amino acid sequence: CAWNGQYNEQFF.

The chain combines TRBV18 with TRBJ1-3, with 10 bases aligning to TRBD1. Germline assignment: CDR1 KGHSH and CDR2 LQKENI. This CDR3 region has 15 residues. V lost 2 bases, J lost 4 bases, and 2 bases stayed unmatched. CDR3: CASSPDRGRGNTIYF. The CDR3 nucleotides read TGTGCCAGCTCACCAGACAGGGGGCGAGGAAACACCATATATTTT.

This clone has only one observation. The CDR3 region is CASSVPTGTGELFF. The CDR3 DNA reads TGCGCCAGCAGCGTCCCGACAGGGACCGGGGAGCTGTTTTTT. The chain couples TRBV5-1 to TRBJ2-2; TRBD1 matches 7 bases. Germline-derived CDR1 and CDR2 are SGHRS and YFSETQ. The ends lost 4 bases at V and 5 bases at J; junction bases unmatched: 5. The CDR3 consists of 14 residues.

This chain uses TRBV27 with TRBJ2-2, with D tentatively TRBD1 (5 bases). Looked up from germline, CDR1 is MNHEY and CDR2 is SMNVEV (reference sequence). The CDR3 contains 14 residues. The ends were cut back, 3 bases at V and 4 bases at J, with 9 bases in the middle. CDR3 region: CASSFGAATGELFF. CDR3 coding DNA: TGTGCCAGCAGTTTTGGGGCTGCCACCGGGGAGCTGTTTTTT.

The genes are TRBV30 and TRBJ1-3, with TRBD1 matching 7 bases. V gave up 2 bases and J gave up 0 bases; unmatched junction bases: 7. The CDR3 is 16 amino acids. Germline assignment: CDR1 GTSNPN and CDR2 SVGIG (reference sequence). The CDR3: CAWSTGDSNSGNTIYF. CDR3 nucleotides: TGTGCCTGGAGTACTGGGGACAGCAACTCTGGAAACACCATATATTTT.

V gene TRBV7-2 combines with J gene TRBJ1-1; 8 nucleotides line up with TRBD1. Germline-derived CDR1 and CDR2 are SGHTA and FQGNSA. V was pared by 1 base and J by 4 bases, with 5 bases of the junction left unmatched. The CDR3 is made up of 15 amino acids. CDR3 nucleotide sequence: TGTGCCAGCAGCTTAGGCAGGGGGCTTGGCACTGAAGCTTTCTTT. This sequence encodes CASSLGRGLGTEAFF.

Only a few counts were recorded for this clone. The CDR3 here is CASPPAGQGADTGELFF. CDR3 DNA: TGTGCCTCCCCACCAGCGGGGCAAGGGGCGGACACCGGGGAGCTGTTTTTT. The chain combines TRBV30 with TRBJ2-2; 7 bases align to TRBD2. Germline values: CDR1 GTSNPN, CDR2 SVGIG (reference sequence). This CDR3 has 17 amino acids. Losses at the gene ends were 7 bases for V and 3 bases for J; bases not matched to a gene: 17.

The chain carries TRBV4-3 and TRBJ2-2; TRBD1 matches 8 bases. Germline CDR1 is LGHNA and CDR2 is YSLEER. CDR3 size: 16 residues. V lost 4 bases, J lost 6 bases, and 10 bases stayed unmatched. CDR3 sequence reads: CASSRSTGVGSGELFF. The CDR3 coding sequence is TGCGCCAGCAGCCGCTCGACAGGGGTAGGATCCGGGGAGCTGTTTTTT.

The chain recombines TRBV20-1 with TRBJ1-5; D not certain. Per germline, CDR1 DFQATT and CDR2 SNEGSKA (reference sequence). This CDR3 is built from 14 residues. The V end lost 3 bases, the J end lost 2 bases, and 11 bases lay between the germline ends. The CDR3 sequence: CSASSGYGNQPQHF. Written as DNA, the CDR3 is TGCAGTGCTAGTTCCGGGTATGGCAATCAGCCCCAGCATTTT.

The V call is TRBV27, the J call TRBJ2-7, with 8 bases aligning to TRBD1. CDR3 length equals 10 residues. CDR1 and CDR2 from the germline V gene are MNHEY and SMNVEV (reference sequence). CDR3 nucleotides: TGTGCCAGGAGGGACAGGTCCGCGGTTGTC. Its protein is CARRDRSAVV.

This sequence joins TRBV2 and TRBJ2-3; a weak D match, TRBD2 (6 bases). Germline lookup yields CDR1 SNHLY and CDR2 FYNNEI. The CDR3 is 15 amino acids. Trimming stripped 1 base from V and 2 bases from J, with 10 bases between. CDR3 in DNA: TGTGCCAGCAGTGAAGGACTAGGTATCACAGATACGCAGTATTTT. It is translated as CASSEGLGITDTQYF.